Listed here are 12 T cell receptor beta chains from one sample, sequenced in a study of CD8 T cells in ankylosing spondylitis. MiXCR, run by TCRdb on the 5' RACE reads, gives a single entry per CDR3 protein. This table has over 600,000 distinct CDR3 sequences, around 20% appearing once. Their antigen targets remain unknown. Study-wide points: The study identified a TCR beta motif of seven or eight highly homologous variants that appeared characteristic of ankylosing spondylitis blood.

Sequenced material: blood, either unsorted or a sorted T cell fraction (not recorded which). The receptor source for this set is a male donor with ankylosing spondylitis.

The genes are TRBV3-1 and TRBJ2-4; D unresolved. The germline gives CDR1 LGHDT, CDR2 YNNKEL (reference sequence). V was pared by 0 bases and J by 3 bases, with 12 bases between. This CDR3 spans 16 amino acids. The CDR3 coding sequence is TGTGCCAGCAGCCAAGAGGGGTCGAGCCTCAAAAACATTCAGTACTTC. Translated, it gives CASSQEGSSLKNIQYF.

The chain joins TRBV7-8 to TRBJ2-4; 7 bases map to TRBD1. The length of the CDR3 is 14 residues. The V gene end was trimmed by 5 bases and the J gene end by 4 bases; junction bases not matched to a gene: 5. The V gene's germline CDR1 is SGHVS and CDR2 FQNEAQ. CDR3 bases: TGTGCCAGCAGCCTAACGACAGGGAAAAACATTCAGTACTTC. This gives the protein CASSLTTGKNIQYF.

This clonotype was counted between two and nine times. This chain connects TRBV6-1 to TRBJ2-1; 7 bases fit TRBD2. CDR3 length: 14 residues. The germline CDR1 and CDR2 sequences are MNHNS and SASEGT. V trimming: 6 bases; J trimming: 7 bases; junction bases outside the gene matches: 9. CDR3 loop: CASRDYGGGNEQFF. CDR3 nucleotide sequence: TGTGCCAGCAGGGACTATGGGGGAGGGAATGAGCAGTTCTTC.

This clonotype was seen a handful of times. CDR3 sequence reads: CATSWDIAYEQYF. The CDR3 bases are TGCGCCACCTCATGGGACATAGCCTACGAGCAGTACTTC. The chain joins TRBV4-1 to TRBJ2-7, with D perhaps matching TRBD1 (6 bases). The CDR3 covers 13 residues. Germline V gene lookup returns CDR1 MGHRA and CDR2 YSYEKL. V lost 10 bases, J lost 2 bases, and 15 bases lay in between.

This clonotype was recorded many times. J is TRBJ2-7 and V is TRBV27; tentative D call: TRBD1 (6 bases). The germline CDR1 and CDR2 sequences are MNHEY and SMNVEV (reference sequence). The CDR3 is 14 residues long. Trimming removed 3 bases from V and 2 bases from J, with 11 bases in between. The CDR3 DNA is TGTGCCAGCAGTTTTTCACAGGGAGCCTACGAGCAGTACTTC. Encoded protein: CASSFSQGAYEQYF.

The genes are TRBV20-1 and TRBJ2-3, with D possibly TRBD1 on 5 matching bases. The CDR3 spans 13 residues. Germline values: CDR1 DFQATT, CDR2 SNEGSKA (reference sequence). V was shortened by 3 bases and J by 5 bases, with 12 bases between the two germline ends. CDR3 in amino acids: CSASVDDRDTQYF. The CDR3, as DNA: TGCAGTGCTAGCGTTGATGACAGAGATACGCAGTATTTT.

As DNA, the CDR3 is TGCGCCAGCAGCTTGGTTTCCCTAAGTAGCAATCAGCCCCAGCATTTT. Amino acids: CASSLVSLSSNQPQHF. V usage is TRBV5-1 and J usage is TRBJ1-5; D not resolved. CDR3 length: 16 residues. Trimming took off 0 bases at V and 0 bases at J, with 10 bases between the two ends. Per germline, CDR1 SGHRS and CDR2 YFSETQ.

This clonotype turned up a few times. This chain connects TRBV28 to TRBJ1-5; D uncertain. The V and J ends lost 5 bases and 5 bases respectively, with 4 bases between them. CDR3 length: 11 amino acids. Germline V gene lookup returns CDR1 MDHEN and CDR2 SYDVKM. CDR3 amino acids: CASSDYQPQHF. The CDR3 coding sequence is TGTGCCAGCAGTGATTATCAGCCCCAGCATTTT.

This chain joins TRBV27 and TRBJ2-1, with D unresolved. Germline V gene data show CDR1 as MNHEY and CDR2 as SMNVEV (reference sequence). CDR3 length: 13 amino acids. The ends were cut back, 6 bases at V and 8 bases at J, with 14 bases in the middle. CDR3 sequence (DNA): TGTGCCAGCAGCTCGGGTCCGGCCCATGAGCAGTTCTTC. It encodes CASSSGPAHEQFF.

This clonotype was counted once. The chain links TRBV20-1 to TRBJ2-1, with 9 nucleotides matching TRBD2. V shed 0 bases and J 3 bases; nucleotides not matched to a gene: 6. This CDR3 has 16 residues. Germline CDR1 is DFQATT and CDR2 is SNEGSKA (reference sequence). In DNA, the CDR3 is TGCAGTGCTAGAGATTCGGCTAGCGGGAACTACAATGAGCAGTTCTTC. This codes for CSARDSASGNYNEQFF.

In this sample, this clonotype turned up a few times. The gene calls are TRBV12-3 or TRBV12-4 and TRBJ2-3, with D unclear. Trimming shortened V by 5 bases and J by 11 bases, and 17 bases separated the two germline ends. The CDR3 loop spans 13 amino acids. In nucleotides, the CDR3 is TGTGCCAGCAGTCCAACGGACCAAGGAAGGCAGTATTTT. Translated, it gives CASSPTDQGRQYF.

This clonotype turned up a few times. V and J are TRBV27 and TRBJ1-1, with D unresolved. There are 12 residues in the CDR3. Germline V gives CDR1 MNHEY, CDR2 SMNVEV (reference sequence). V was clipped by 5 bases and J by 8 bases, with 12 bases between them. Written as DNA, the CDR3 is TGTGCCAGCAGTCCTCCTAATAGGGAAGCTTTCTTT. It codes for CASSPPNREAFF.